One TCR beta chain is described in this entry. Antigen unknown. Libraries were prepared by immunoSEQ multiplex PCR; TCRdb keeps only in-frame clonotypes and omits some of them. In the table there are 60,000 to 75,000 clones, under 90% of which are singletons. This record belongs to a study of a mutant IDH1 vaccine in newly diagnosed glioma. Across the whole study: Across weeks 1, 3, 5, 7, 11, 15, 19 and 23, patients received a vaccination each time, eight in all.

The time point denotes: week 11, during vaccination. In the vaccine, a single dose held 300 ug of the mutant IDH1 20-mer peptide, along with topical imiquimod. The V end was cut by 0 bases, the J end by 2 bases, with 5 bases between. The germline V gene has CDR1 MNHNS and CDR2 SASEGT. The CDR3 sequence is 14 residues long. The source of this sequence is a man aged 25 to 45 with glioma. V and J are TRBV6-1 and TRBJ1-5; D not certain. Sequenced material: PBMCs, taken from a glioma patient whose treatment included an IDH1 peptide vaccine. The CDR3 coding sequence is TGTGCCAGCAGTGAAGCTGGGGGCAATCAGCCCCAGCATTTT. Translating it yields CASSEAGGNQPQHF.